These 18 T cell receptor beta chains were all obtained from the same sample, sequenced in a study of early T cells in non-severe SARS-CoV-2 infection. TCRdb re-called the 5' RACE reads with MiXCR, one entry per CDR3 protein. The top ten clones hold around a sixth of a sample with roughly 69,000 distinct CDR3 sequences, about 9% of them seen once. Sample: whole blood, taken at baseline. These receptors originate from an adult who was a healthcare worker with PCR-confirmed SARS-CoV-2 infection or an uninfected control (not recorded which).

This chain links TRBV6-5 with TRBJ2-7, with D perhaps matching TRBD1 (6 bases). Germline CDR1 MNHEY, CDR2 SVGAGI. V lost 6 bases and J 4 bases, leaving 16 bases between the germline ends. CDR3 size: 14 residues. CDR3 nucleotide sequence: TGTGCCAGCAGAGCCATGACAGGCCGATACGAGCAGTACTTC. Translation: CASRAMTGRYEQYF.

The chain links TRBV6-5 to TRBJ1-1; TRBD1 matches at 8 bases. The CDR3 length is 16 residues. Trimming cost V 2 bases and J 0 bases; bases outside gene matches: 5. Germline V gene data show CDR1 as MNHEY and CDR2 as SVGAGI. The CDR3 reads CASSYNDRGVNTEAFF. The CDR3 DNA sequence: TGTGCCAGCAGTTACAATGACAGGGGAGTGAACACTGAAGCTTTCTTT.

The CDR3 DNA reads TGTGCCAGCAGGTCACAGGAACTAGCCTACGAGCAGTACTTC. Protein: CASRSQELAYEQYF. The V call is TRBV12-3 or TRBV12-4, the J call TRBJ2-7; D may correspond to TRBD1 or TRBD2 (5 bases each). The CDR3 runs to 14 residues. V lost 6 bases and J lost 2, with 14 bases in between.

This clonotype was counted at least ten times. This chain connects TRBV7-9 to TRBJ2-7; D gene unclear. The CDR3 has 12 residues. Deletions cut 8 bases from V and 0 bases from J, with 8 bases between. The V gene's germline CDR1 is SEHNR and CDR2 FQNEAQ (reference sequence). CDR3 protein: CASGDGSYEQYF. Here the CDR3 DNA reads TGTGCCAGCGGTGATGGCTCCTACGAGCAGTACTTC. Full variable domain (remainder filled in from reference TRBV7-9 and TRBJ2-7): DTGVSQNPRHKITKRGQNVTFRCDPISEHNRLYWYRQTLGQGPEFLTYFQNEAQLEKSRLLSDRFSAERPKGSFSTLEIQRTEQGDSAMYLCASGDGSYEQYFGPGTRLTVT.

The rearrangement joins TRBV7-2 to TRBJ2-1, with no clear D. Trimming removed 5 bases at V and 7 bases at J, with 15 bases between. This CDR3 has 14 amino acids. Germline CDR1 and CDR2: SGHTA and FQGNSA. The CDR3 DNA follows: TGTGCCAGCAGCGTAGAGCTAAGAACGAATGAGCAGTTCTTC. The encoded protein is CASSVELRTNEQFF.

Many counts were recorded for this clonotype. The chain carries TRBV6-1 and TRBJ2-2; TRBD1 matches at 7 bases. This CDR3 has 15 amino acids. The V gene end was trimmed by 6 bases and the J gene end by 9 bases; junction bases not matched to a gene: 13. The germline gives CDR1 MNHNS, CDR2 SASEGT. The CDR3 region has the DNA TGTGCCAGCAGCTCACCCGACAGGGCCGGCAGGGAGCTGTTTTTT. Protein sequence: CASSSPDRAGRELFF.

This clonotype was recorded many times. V is TRBV10-2 and J is TRBJ2-3, with D possibly TRBD1 on 5 matching bases. This CDR3 region has 14 residues. The V end was cut by 6 bases, the J end by 0 bases, with 10 bases between. Germline assignment: CDR1 WSHSY and CDR2 SAAADI. The CDR3 coding sequence is TGCGCCAGCAGCTCGACAGCTAGCACAGATACGCAGTATTTT. The encoded protein is CASSSTASTDTQYF.

The table lists this clonotype with many counts. The chain couples TRBV2 to TRBJ2-5; a weak D match, TRBD2 (5 bases). CDR3 size: 13 residues. Germline loops: CDR1 SNHLY, CDR2 FYNNEI. Between the trimmed V and J ends, which lost 7 bases and 5 bases, there was a span of 14 bases. DNA for the CDR3: TGTGCCAGCAACGCCCGGACTTGGGAGACCCAGTACTTC. Its protein is CASNARTWETQYF.

Notes on this clonotype: A much larger clonotype is one base distant, so this may be a read error. The chain couples TRBV4-3 to TRBJ1-1, with D perhaps TRBD1 (5 bases). CDR1 and CDR2 from the germline V gene are LGHNA and YSLEER. CDR3 size: 15 residues. The DNA for the CDR3 is TGCACCAGCAGCCCGGGGGGAGGGGCTAGCACTGAAGCTTTCTTT. Translated, it gives CTSSPGGGASTEAFF.

In this sample, this clonotype turned up many times. This chain joins TRBV7-8 and TRBJ2-1, with 13 bases matching TRBD2. The CDR3 spans 18 residues. V gave up 7 bases and J gave up 12 bases; unmatched junction bases: 21. Germline lookup yields CDR1 SGHVS and CDR2 FQNEAQ. CDR3 loop: CASNPGTSGIVRVSRQFF. In nucleotides, the CDR3 is TGTGCCAGCAATCCCGGGACTAGCGGGATAGTGCGGGTCTCCCGGCAGTTCTTC.

In this sample, this clonotype turned up many times. The chain joins TRBV7-6 to TRBJ2-1; D unclear. CDR3 length equals 14 residues. V was shortened by 3 bases and J by 9 bases, with 15 bases between the two germline ends. CDR1 and CDR2 from the germline V gene are SGHVS and FNYEAQ. The CDR3 here is CASSLGTVVGEQFF. CDR3 in DNA: TGTGCCAGCAGCTTGGGAACTGTAGTTGGTGAGCAGTTCTTC.

This clonotype has just a few counts. The chain employs TRBV30 and TRBJ1-6; D may be TRBD1 (5 bases). Germline V gives CDR1 GTSNPN, CDR2 SVGIG (reference sequence). Trimming shortened V by 5 bases and J by 9 bases, and 11 bases separated the two germline ends. The CDR3 spans 12 residues. The CDR3 region is CAWGSRVSPLHF. As DNA, the CDR3 is TGTGCCTGGGGTAGCAGGGTTTCACCCCTCCACTTT.

This clonotype came up many times. CDR3 residues: CASSLHSTMNTEAFF. Here the CDR3 DNA reads TGTGCCAGCAGCTTACACAGCACAATGAACACTGAAGCTTTCTTT. The chain combines TRBV7-9 with TRBJ1-1; no definite D call. CDR3 length equals 15 residues. Trimming cost V 2 bases and J 0 bases, with 10 bases left between them. The V gene's germline CDR1 is SEHNR and CDR2 FQNEAQ (reference sequence).

Ten or more counts support this clonotype. V and J are TRBV7-2 and TRBJ2-7, with TRBD1 identical over 8 bases. CDR1 and CDR2 from the germline V gene are SGHTA and FQGNSA. The J segment lost 7 bases and the V segment lost 7 bases, leaving 12 bases of the junction unmatched. CDR3 length: 14 residues. The DNA of the CDR3 is TGTGCCAGCACCAATTACCAGGGGGCGGGTGAGCAGTACTTC. Translating gives CASTNYQGAGEQYF.

This clonotype was counted many times. This chain connects TRBV7-3 to TRBJ2-7; 13 bases are shared with TRBD2. The CDR3 contains 15 residues. Germline CDR1 is SGHTA and CDR2 is FQGTGA. J lost 7 bases, V lost 0 bases, and 3 bases had no gene match. The CDR3 is CASSLTGTSGTEQYF. Written as DNA, the CDR3 is TGTGCCAGCAGCTTAACGGGGACTAGCGGGACTGAGCAGTACTTC.

There are many counts of this clonotype. The V call is TRBV4-3, the J call TRBJ2-4, with D perhaps matching TRBD1 or TRBD2 (5 bases each). This CDR3 is built from 21 residues. CDR1 LGHNA and CDR2 YSLEER come from the germline V gene. Trimming pared 0 bases from V and 8 bases from J, leaving 32 bases between. In DNA form, the CDR3 reads TGCGCCAGCAGCCAAGAATTGGGGACCATCGGGACCCCTTCGAGTCGTTACATTCAGTACTTC. Its translation: CASSQELGTIGTPSSRYIQYF.

This clonotype was seen a handful of times. The gene calls are TRBV5-5 and TRBJ2-3; D is perhaps TRBD1 (5 bases). Per the germline V gene, CDR1 is SGHKS and CDR2 is YYEKEE (reference sequence). The ends were cut back, 0 bases at V and 0 bases at J, with 8 bases in the middle. The CDR3 sequence is 15 residues long. The CDR3 DNA reads TGTGCCAGCAGCTTGGACAGGTCTAGCACAGATACGCAGTATTTT. It is translated as CASSLDRSSTDTQYF.

CDR3 sequence reads: CASSAPGTSYEQYF. Written as DNA, the CDR3 is TGTGCCAGCAGTGCACCGGGGACCTCCTACGAGCAGTACTTC. The chain employs TRBV6-5 and TRBJ2-7; the D gene could be TRBD1 or TRBD2 (5 bases each). V was cut by 5 bases and J by 0 bases, with 11 bases left in between. CDR3 length equals 14 residues. Germline V gene lookup returns CDR1 MNHEY and CDR2 SVGAGI.